This T cell receptor (beta chain) appears in the sequencing data of a study of CXCR3-negative and CXCR3-positive naive CD8 T cells. Whole-study context: Every library held about 1.5 +/- 0.3 million TRB reads, and the total came to roughly 150 million.

Notes on this clonotype: Antigen specificity is unknown.

TRB cDNA was prepared as libraries by UMI-labeled 5' RACE. From its re-call of the 5' RACE reads, TCRdb lists each CDR3 protein once, without DNA. The ten top clones account for 0.49%, within a sample of about 130,000 distinct CDR3 sequences. Study-level points and caveats: Comparably high diversity marked both naive subsets, whereas memory CD8+ cells had much lower diversity. CXCR3-positive naive cells carried more hydrophobic TRB CDR3s than CXCR3-negative ones.

Germline-derived CDR1 and CDR2 are MDHEN and SYDVKM. The CDR3 has 14 residues. Naive CD8+ T cells were CD45RO-CCR7+CD27+CD95-. The clonotype comes from a human donor in good health. Some clones in this sample may be carry-over from other donors' samples. The chain uses TRBV28 and TRBJ1-2; with no DNA, the TCRdb D assignment of TRBD1 cannot be verified. Material for sequencing was naive CXCR3- CD8+ T cells from blood. Subset reported: CD45RO-CCR7+CD27+CD95- naive CD8+ T cells lacking CXCR3 (TNR3-). CDR3: CASSLIRGNYGYTF.